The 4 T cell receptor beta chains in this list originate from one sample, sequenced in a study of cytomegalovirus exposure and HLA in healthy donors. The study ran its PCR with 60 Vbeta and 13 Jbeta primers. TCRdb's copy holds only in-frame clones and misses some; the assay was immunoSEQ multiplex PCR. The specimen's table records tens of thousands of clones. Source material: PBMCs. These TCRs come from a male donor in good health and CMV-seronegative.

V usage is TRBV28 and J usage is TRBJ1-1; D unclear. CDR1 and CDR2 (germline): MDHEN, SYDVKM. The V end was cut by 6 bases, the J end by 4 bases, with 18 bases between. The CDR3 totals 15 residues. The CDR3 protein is CASSPGGVGSTEAFF. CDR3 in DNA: TGTGCCAGCAGCCCGGGCGGGGTGGGGAGCACTGAAGCTTTCTTT.

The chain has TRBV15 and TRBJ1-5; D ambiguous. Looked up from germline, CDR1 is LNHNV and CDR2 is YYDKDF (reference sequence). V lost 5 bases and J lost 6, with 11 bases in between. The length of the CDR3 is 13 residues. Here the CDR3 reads CATSPGGFQPQHF. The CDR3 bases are TGTGCCACCAGCCCAGGAGGATTTCAGCCCCAGCATTTT.

DNA for the CDR3: TGTGCCAGTCATGTGGGCAGGGTGCGAAATGAGCAGTTCTTC. This sequence encodes CASHVGRVRNEQFF. The V call is TRBV19, the J call TRBJ2-1; perhaps TRBD1 as D (5 bases). The CDR3 is 14 amino acids. Germline V gene lookup returns CDR1 LNHDA and CDR2 SQIVND (reference sequence). Trimming pared 8 bases from V and 7 bases from J, leaving 18 bases between.

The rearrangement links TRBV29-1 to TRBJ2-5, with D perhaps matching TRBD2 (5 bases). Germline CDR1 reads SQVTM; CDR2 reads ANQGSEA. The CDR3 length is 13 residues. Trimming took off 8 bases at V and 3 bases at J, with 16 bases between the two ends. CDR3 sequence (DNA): TGCAGCTCGACGCGAGGGAGCGAAGAGACCCAGTACTTC. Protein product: CSSTRGSEETQYF.